The present TCR beta chain was sequenced within a study of post-analysis software for immune sequencing data. Study as a whole: The disease courses covered relapsing-remitting, secondary progressive and progressive-relapsing multiple sclerosis. Points from the study as a whole: Strong same-batch co-clustering of samples appeared with F measure clustering. Relative to controls, patients had five TRBV segments at higher frequency, with TRBV5-6, TRBV5-1 and TRBV20-1 among these. The study found significantly lower normalized Chao1 diversity in multiple sclerosis patients than in controls.

Each TCR beta cDNA library carried unique molecular identifiers. From the PCR reads, TCRdb called clonotypes with MiXCR, one entry per CDR3 protein. The sample includes a few hundred thousand distinct CDR3 sequences, approximately 38% of them seen just once. Worth noting for this clonotype: As yet, its antigen is unknown. Its ends do not fully match the called genes, so a read error is possible.

The CDR3 covers 14 residues. Source material: blood. This receptor was taken from a girl aged 5-17 years with multiple sclerosis. V usage is TRBV12-3 or TRBV12-4 and J usage is TRBJ2-3; no definite D call. This CDR3 is CASGRTVAEDAQYF. The CDR3 DNA sequence: TGTGCCAGCGGCCGGACGGTGGCAGAAGATGCGCAGTATTTT.